This T cell receptor (beta chain) was documented in a study of blood T cells in healthy people across ages. Study results and caveats: As age increased, TCR beta diversity per million T cells fell in a roughly linear fashion. Donor CMV status, an unknown factor, possibly confounded changes in expanded clonotypes.

A remark on this clonotype: The antigen is undetermined.

CDR3 length: 15 amino acids. The germline CDR1 and CDR2 sequences are MNHEY and SVGEGT. Trimming removed 6 bases from V and 2 bases from J, with 14 bases in between. Combining a sample-barcoded 5' primer with a J-beta primer mix, a second PCR ran for about 6 to 11 cycles. TCRdb reanalysed the 5' RACE reads using MiXCR and keeps one entry per CDR3 protein. The sample records roughly 800,000 distinct CDR3 sequences, around 36% being singletons. No fewer than 5.5 micrograms of total RNA were isolated from every sample. This TCR derives from a man aged 18-30 years in good health. Sample: blood. The gene calls are TRBV6-2 or TRBV6-3 and TRBJ1-5; the D gene is possibly TRBD1 (6 bases). CDR3 in amino acids: CASREGGVGNQPQHF. Written as DNA, the CDR3 is TGTGCCAGCAGGGAGGGGGGCGTGGGCAATCAGCCCCAGCATTTT.